Following are 14 T cell receptor beta chains from one sample sequenced in a study of neurological immune-mediated disorders. Via MiXCR, TCRdb re-called the 5' RACE reads, giving one row per CDR3 protein. The sample shows roughly 70,000 distinct CDR3 sequences, around 5.5% of them seen only once. Sequencing was carried out using PBMCs. The receptors were sampled from a woman in her twenties or thirties with multiple sclerosis.

This clonotype showed up many times. The chain has TRBV5-1 and TRBJ2-5, with unresolved D. With 4 bases removed from V and 5 bases from J, the gap between germline ends came to 9 bases. Per germline, CDR1 SGHRS and CDR2 YFSETQ. This CDR3 has 12 amino acids. CDR3 coding DNA: TGCGCCAGCAGCGGCCCCCGGGAGACCCAGTACTTC. It specifies CASSGPRETQYF.

The CDR3 is CASSLGSLGTRETQYF. CDR3 DNA sequence: TGTGCCAGCAGTTTAGGAAGTCTAGGAACCCGGGAGACCCAGTACTTC. The chain carries TRBV12-3 or TRBV12-4 and TRBJ2-5; D gene unclear. The CDR3 sequence is 16 residues long. V was clipped by 1 base and J by 5 bases, with 17 bases between them.

In this sample, this clonotype turned up many times. The gene calls are TRBV5-1 and TRBJ2-5; perhaps TRBD1 as D (6 bases). Germline V gene lookup returns CDR1 SGHRS and CDR2 YFSETQ. Trimming took off 0 bases at V and 4 bases at J, with 7 bases between the two ends. The CDR3 consists of 13 residues. CDR3 loop: CASSLGQAETQYF. In nucleotides, the CDR3 is TGCGCCAGCAGCTTGGGACAGGCAGAGACCCAGTACTTC.

This clonotype was observed many times. This chain links TRBV4-2 with TRBJ2-7, with D possibly being TRBD1 or TRBD2 (5 bases each). The germline V and J ends were trimmed by 4 bases and 2 bases, with 12 bases remaining between them. Germline V gives CDR1 LGHNA, CDR2 YNFKEQ. The CDR3 covers 14 residues. The CDR3: CASSPPGRTYEQYF. The CDR3 DNA reads TGTGCCAGCAGCCCTCCGGGACGAACCTACGAGCAGTACTTC.

This clonotype was recorded many times. This chain links TRBV7-9 with TRBJ1-6; TRBD1 aligns across 10 bases. CDR3 length equals 14 residues. CDR1 and CDR2 from the germline V gene are SEHNR and FQNEAQ (reference sequence). V was pared by 8 bases and J by 7 bases, with 5 bases of the junction left unmatched. The CDR3 sequence: CASEPGQGNSPLHF. The DNA of the CDR3 is TGTGCCAGCGAACCGGGACAGGGGAATTCACCCCTCCACTTT.

This clonotype was seen at least ten times. In DNA form, the CDR3 reads TGTGCCAGCAGTTGGGTAACAGTTGGTAATTCACCCCTCCACTTT. Its translation is CASSWVTVGNSPLHF. The chain carries TRBV28 and TRBJ1-6, with D unclear. The CDR3 extends over 15 amino acids. Trimming shortened V by 4 bases and J by 6 bases, and 13 bases separated the two germline ends. Germline values: CDR1 MDHEN, CDR2 SYDVKM.

V is TRBV10-2 and J is TRBJ2-5; the D is unclear. The CDR3 runs to 11 residues. Looked up from germline, CDR1 is WSHSY and CDR2 is SAAADI. Deletions cut 6 bases from V and 0 bases from J, with 2 bases between. The CDR3 nucleotides are TGCGCCAGCAGGTACCAAGAGACCCAGTACTTC. The encoded protein is CASRYQETQYF.

This clonotype showed up many times. The genes are TRBV3-1 and TRBJ1-2; no definite D call. This CDR3 has 14 residues. Germline V gives CDR1 LGHDT, CDR2 YNNKEL (reference sequence). Trimming removed 0 bases at V and 5 bases at J, with 10 bases between. CDR3 nucleotide sequence: TGTGCCAGCAGCCAAGAAGGAGCAGGATATGGCTACACCTTC. Translated: CASSQEGAGYGYTF.

This clonotype was picked up many times. The V gene is TRBV20-1, the J gene TRBJ2-5; 11 bases map to TRBD2. CDR3 length: 14 amino acids. The germline V gene encodes CDR1 DFQATT and CDR2 SNEGSKA (reference sequence). V dropped 8 bases and J dropped 7; count of bases not matched to a gene: 12. CDR3 residues: CSQARGLAAGTQYF. CDR3 coding DNA: TGCAGTCAAGCCCGGGGACTAGCGGCGGGGACCCAGTACTTC.

The sample holds many counts of this clonotype. This rearrangement joins TRBV5-1 to TRBJ2-5; TRBD1 is a possible D gene (5 bases). The germline V and J ends were trimmed by 0 bases and 8 bases, with 8 bases remaining between them. Germline CDR1 is SGHRS and CDR2 is YFSETQ. This CDR3 has 12 residues. This CDR3 reads CASSLGDSTQYF. DNA for the CDR3: TGCGCCAGCAGCTTGGGCGACAGCACCCAGTACTTC.

This clonotype showed up just a few times. At one of its ends the junction is not consistent with the germline gene, which may arise from a read error. The chain employs TRBV7-9 and TRBJ1-5; D possibly corresponds to TRBD1 (6 bases). The CDR3 has 14 amino acids. The V gene's germline CDR1 is SEHNR and CDR2 FQNEAQ (reference sequence). The CDR3 bases are TGTGCCAGCAGCATACAGGGACGGGATCAGCCCCAGAATTTT. Its protein product is CASSIQGRDQPQNF.

This clonotype was counted at least ten times. The V gene is TRBV10-3, the J gene TRBJ2-7; no definite D call. Germline V CDR1 and CDR2: ENHRY, SYGVKD. The ends were cut back, 4 bases at V and 3 bases at J, with 10 bases in the middle. This CDR3 comprises 13 residues. The CDR3 DNA follows: TGTGCCATCAGTGGAAACAGAGACTACGAGCAGTACTTC. It is translated as CAISGNRDYEQYF.

This clonotype turned up a few times. This chain joins TRBV7-3 and TRBJ2-4, with a tentative D call TRBD2 (6 bases). The CDR3 has 16 residues. V dropped 5 bases and J dropped 5 bases, with 19 bases sitting between them. Germline V gene data show CDR1 as SGHTA and CDR2 as FQGTGA. The CDR3 protein is CASSPTPAGGENIQYF. DNA of the CDR3: TGTGCCAGCAGCCCGACCCCGGCCGGAGGGGAAAACATTCAGTACTTC.

This clonotype was detected many times. J is TRBJ2-2 and V is TRBV24-1; the match to TRBD1 covers 7 bases. Germline CDR1 KGHDR, CDR2 SFDVKD. With V trimmed by 7 bases and J by 6 bases, 4 bases remained unmatched. CDR3 length: 13 residues. CDR3 in DNA: TGTGCCACCAGCAAGACAGGGTCCGGGGAGCTGTTTTTT. This sequence encodes CATSKTGSGELFF.